Listed below are T cell receptor beta chains from one sample, sequenced in a study of blood T cell repertoires in COVID-19. The repertoire was sequenced with immunoSEQ multiplex PCR; TCRdb's copy has only in-frame clones and lacks some. The profile covers some 200,000 clones, with roughly 85% appearing a single time and 2.4% taken by the ten largest. Source material: peripheral blood. The receptors stem from a woman in her seventies with COVID-19, enrolled during active disease. The CDR3 runs from the conserved cysteine through the conserved F or W. Fields, in order: V gene, CDR3 length, clone size, D gene, J gene, CDR3 protein, CDR3 DNA. A D gene is named only where the DNA matches it firmly. Size is stated for part of the rows, as once, few or many counts, or as a class when the clone is expanded.

v_gene: TRBV4-3; len: 16; abundance: once; d_gene: TRBD2; j_gene: TRBJ2-1; CDR3aa: CASSQDASGGYNEQFF; CDR3nt: TGCGCCAGCAGCCAAGATGCTAGCGGGGGGTACAATGAGCAGTTCTTC
v_gene: TRBV3-1/TRBV3-2; len: 16; abundance: .; d_gene: TRBD2; j_gene: TRBJ2-3; CDR3aa: CASSQGETSDTDTQYF; CDR3nt: TGTGCCAGCAGCCAAGGCGAGACTAGCGACACAGATACGCAGTATTTT
v_gene: TRBV27; len: 18; abundance: once; d_gene: TRBD2; j_gene: TRBJ2-7; CDR3aa: CASSSFAPGLAEVYEQYF; CDR3nt: TGTGCCAGCAGTTCCTTCGCCCCGGGACTAGCGGAGGTCTACGAGCAGTACTTC
v_gene: TRBV11-3; len: 16; abundance: .; d_gene: TRBD1; j_gene: TRBJ2-6; CDR3aa: CASSPGTGSGANVLTF; CDR3nt: TGTGCCAGCAGCCCCGGGACAGGGTCCGGGGCCAACGTCCTGACTTTC
v_gene: TRBV5-1; len: 15; abundance: .; d_gene: .; j_gene: TRBJ2-3; CDR3aa: CASSLGGTSTDTQYF; CDR3nt: TGCGCCAGCAGCTTGGGAGGAACTAGCACAGATACGCAGTATTTT
v_gene: TRBV11-3; len: 13; abundance: .; d_gene: .; j_gene: TRBJ1-1; CDR3aa: CASSLGRYTEAFF; CDR3nt: TGTGCCAGCAGCTTAGGTCGGTACACTGAAGCTTTCTTT
v_gene: TRBV10-2; len: 15; abundance: .; d_gene: .; j_gene: TRBJ2-2; CDR3aa: CASRSGLTNTGELFF; CDR3nt: TGCGCCAGCAGATCGGGACTGACGAACACCGGGGAGCTGTTTTTT
v_gene: TRBV2; len: 15; abundance: .; d_gene: TRBD1; j_gene: TRBJ1-5; CDR3aa: CASRPTGGRGQPQHF; CDR3nt: TGTGCCAGCAGGCCCACAGGGGGCCGGGGTCAGCCCCAGCATTTT
v_gene: TRBV9; len: 14; abundance: .; d_gene: TRBD1; j_gene: TRBJ1-2; CDR3aa: CASSLGTGGYGYTF; CDR3nt: TGTGCCAGCAGCCTGGGGACAGGGGGTTATGGCTACACCTTC
v_gene: TRBV18; len: 15; abundance: .; d_gene: .; j_gene: TRBJ2-5; CDR3aa: CASSSRLGPEETQYF; CDR3nt: TGTGCCAGCTCGTCAAGACTAGGACCCGAAGAGACCCAGTACTTC
v_gene: TRBV5-8; len: 15; abundance: .; d_gene: .; j_gene: TRBJ1-6; CDR3aa: CASSLVAGGRSPLHF; CDR3nt: TGTGCCAGCAGCTTGGTAGCAGGAGGGCGGTCACCCCTCCACTTT
v_gene: TRBV6-6; len: 13; abundance: .; d_gene: .; j_gene: TRBJ1-6; CDR3aa: CASSFQYNSPLHF; CDR3nt: TGTGCCAGCAGTTTTCAGTATAATTCACCCCTCCACTTT
v_gene: TRBV25-1; len: 15; abundance: .; d_gene: .; j_gene: TRBJ1-3; CDR3aa: CASSDRVLSGNTIYF; CDR3nt: TGTGCCAGCAGTGACAGGGTACTGTCTGGAAACACCATATATTTT
v_gene: TRBV19; len: 17; abundance: .; d_gene: .; j_gene: TRBJ1-1; CDR3aa: CASSIGLGRVLNTEAFF; CDR3nt: TGTGCCAGTAGTATAGGTTTGGGCAGAGTATTGAACACTGAAGCTTTCTTT
v_gene: TRBV7-9; len: 18; abundance: .; d_gene: TRBD2; j_gene: TRBJ2-1; CDR3aa: CASSAPGLAGSSYNEQFF; CDR3nt: TGTGCCAGCAGCGCCCCGGGACTAGCGGGGAGCTCCTACAATGAGCAGTTCTTC
v_gene: TRBV19; len: 16; abundance: .; d_gene: .; j_gene: TRBJ1-1; CDR3aa: CASSIIGDRRNTEAFF; CDR3nt: TGTGCCAGTAGTATAATCGGAGACAGGAGGAACACTGAAGCTTTCTTT
v_gene: TRBV29-1; len: 14; abundance: .; d_gene: TRBD1; j_gene: TRBJ2-2; CDR3aa: CSAQGQGATGELFF; CDR3nt: TGCAGCGCCCAAGGACAGGGGGCTACCGGGGAGCTGTTTTTT
v_gene: TRBV7-2; len: 15; abundance: .; d_gene: TRBD1; j_gene: TRBJ1-1; CDR3aa: CASSSQGALGTEAFF; CDR3nt: TGTGCCAGCAGCTCGCAGGGGGCGCTGGGCACTGAAGCTTTCTTT
v_gene: TRBV4-3; len: 18; abundance: .; d_gene: TRBD1; j_gene: TRBJ1-1; CDR3aa: CASSQQAGTGGVTTEAFF; CDR3nt: TGCGCCAGCAGCCAGCAAGCCGGGACAGGGGGCGTCACGACTGAAGCTTTCTTT
v_gene: TRBV5-6; len: 15; abundance: .; d_gene: TRBD2; j_gene: TRBJ2-5; CDR3aa: CASSSLLAAQETQYF; CDR3nt: TGTGCCAGCAGCTCCTTACTAGCGGCACAAGAGACCCAGTACTTC
v_gene: TRBV7-3; len: 16; abundance: .; d_gene: TRBD2; j_gene: TRBJ2-2; CDR3aa: CASSLTGGSFSGELFF; CDR3nt: TGTGCCAGCAGCTTAACTGGCGGGAGTTTCTCCGGGGAGCTGTTTTTT
v_gene: TRBV14; len: 16; abundance: .; d_gene: TRBD1; j_gene: TRBJ2-1; CDR3aa: CASSRVPGQGDYEQFF; CDR3nt: TGTGCCAGCAGCCGCGTACCGGGACAGGGAGACTATGAGCAGTTCTTC
v_gene: TRBV2; len: 17; abundance: .; d_gene: TRBD2; j_gene: TRBJ2-5; CDR3aa: CASSERVAGGRQETQYF; CDR3nt: TGTGCCAGCAGTGAAAGGGTCGCGGGGGGGCGACAAGAGACCCAGTACTTC
v_gene: TRBV6-6; len: 14; abundance: .; d_gene: .; j_gene: TRBJ2-7; CDR3aa: CASRKEQLSYEQYF; CDR3nt: TGTGCCAGCAGAAAAGAACAGCTATCCTACGAGCAGTACTTC
v_gene: TRBV19; len: 16; abundance: .; d_gene: TRBD2; j_gene: TRBJ2-3; CDR3aa: CASTDPRAGGGDTQYF; CDR3nt: TGTGCCAGTACTGATCCCAGGGCGGGGGGCGGAGATACGCAGTATTTT
v_gene: TRBV5-4; len: 17; abundance: .; d_gene: .; j_gene: TRBJ2-1; CDR3aa: CASSLDVGVTLYNEQFF; CDR3nt: TGTGCCAGCAGCTTGGATGTTGGCGTAACACTATACAATGAGCAGTTCTTC
v_gene: TRBV5-6; len: 15; abundance: .; d_gene: TRBD1; j_gene: TRBJ1-2; CDR3aa: CASSYPGQGGYGYTF; CDR3nt: TGTGCCAGCAGCTACCCAGGACAGGGTGGCTATGGCTACACCTTC
v_gene: TRBV6-2/TRBV6-3; len: 17; abundance: .; d_gene: .; j_gene: TRBJ2-7; CDR3aa: CASSYSRVRSGFYEQYF; CDR3nt: TGTGCCAGCAGTTACTCCAGGGTAAGGTCTGGATTCTACGAGCAGTACTTC
v_gene: TRBV7-9; len: 14; abundance: .; d_gene: .; j_gene: TRBJ2-3; CDR3aa: CASSWMVAGDTQYF; CDR3nt: TGTGCCAGCAGCTGGATGGTAGCAGGGGATACGCAGTATTTT
v_gene: TRBV9; len: 15; abundance: few; d_gene: .; j_gene: TRBJ2-2; CDR3aa: CASSVMGAHTGELFF; CDR3nt: TGTGCCAGCAGCGTCATGGGGGCCCACACCGGGGAGCTGTTTTTT
v_gene: TRBV7-9; len: 14; abundance: .; d_gene: TRBD1; j_gene: TRBJ2-5; CDR3aa: CASSRTGEQETQYF; CDR3nt: TGTGCCAGCAGCCGGACAGGCGAACAAGAGACCCAGTACTTC
v_gene: TRBV5-6; len: 14; abundance: .; d_gene: .; j_gene: TRBJ2-7; CDR3aa: CASSLWGGTYEQYF; CDR3nt: TGTGCCAGCAGCTTGTGGGGCGGAACCTACGAGCAGTACTTC
v_gene: TRBV11-3; len: 16; abundance: .; d_gene: TRBD2; j_gene: TRBJ2-7; CDR3aa: CASGTLAGGGSYEQYF; CDR3nt: TGTGCCAGCGGGACGCTAGCGGGGGGCGGATCCTACGAGCAGTACTTC
v_gene: TRBV30; len: 15; abundance: .; d_gene: .; j_gene: TRBJ1-2; CDR3aa: CAWSGGSKANYGYTF; CDR3nt: TGTGCCTGGAGTGGCGGTTCCAAAGCTAACTATGGCTACACCTTC
v_gene: TRBV4-1; len: 13; abundance: .; d_gene: .; j_gene: TRBJ1-1; CDR3aa: CASSQDMRGLAFF; CDR3nt: TGCGCCAGCAGCCAAGATATGCGGGGGCTTGCTTTCTTT
v_gene: TRBV3-1/TRBV3-2; len: 17; abundance: .; d_gene: .; j_gene: TRBJ1-2; CDR3aa: CASSQDFNWGLGYGYTF; CDR3nt: TGTGCCAGCAGCCAAGACTTTAACTGGGGCCTAGGCTATGGCTACACCTTC
v_gene: TRBV6-5; len: 16; abundance: .; d_gene: TRBD2; j_gene: TRBJ2-5; CDR3aa: CASSYGTSGGFETQYF; CDR3nt: TGTGCCAGCAGTTACGGGACTAGCGGGGGGTTTGAGACCCAGTACTTC
v_gene: TRBV18; len: 14; abundance: .; d_gene: .; j_gene: TRBJ1-5; CDR3aa: CASSLEDGNQPQHF; CDR3nt: TGTGCCAGCTCACTAGAGGATGGCAATCAGCCCCAGCATTTT
v_gene: TRBV24-1; len: 15; abundance: .; d_gene: .; j_gene: TRBJ2-2; CDR3aa: CATSDSLGHVRELFF; CDR3nt: TGTGCCACCAGTGATTCACTTGGGCATGTCCGGGAGCTGTTTTTT
v_gene: TRBV7-3; len: 15; abundance: .; d_gene: TRBD2; j_gene: TRBJ2-3; CDR3aa: CASSFMTSGTDTQYF; CDR3nt: TGTGCCAGCAGCTTCATGACTAGCGGGACAGATACGCAGTATTTT
v_gene: TRBV5-1; len: 14; abundance: .; d_gene: TRBD1; j_gene: TRBJ1-3; CDR3aa: CASSPQGAENTIYF; CDR3nt: TGCGCCAGCAGCCCTCAGGGGGCTGAAAACACCATATATTTT
v_gene: TRBV5-1; len: 15; abundance: .; d_gene: TRBD2; j_gene: TRBJ2-5; CDR3aa: CASSLTSGITETQYF; CDR3nt: TGCGCCAGCAGCTTGACTAGCGGGATTACAGAGACCCAGTACTTC
v_gene: TRBV4-1; len: 15; abundance: .; d_gene: .; j_gene: TRBJ1-3; CDR3aa: CATSRGETSGNTIYF; CDR3nt: TGCGCCACCTCCCGGGGGGAAACCTCTGGAAACACCATATATTTT
v_gene: TRBV11-3; len: 14; abundance: .; d_gene: TRBD1; j_gene: TRBJ2-7; CDR3aa: CASSLRDRPYEQYF; CDR3nt: TGTGCCAGCAGCTTAAGGGACAGGCCCTACGAGCAGTACTTC
v_gene: TRBV7-8; len: 14; abundance: .; d_gene: .; j_gene: TRBJ1-1; CDR3aa: CASSLGLRNTEAFF; CDR3nt: TGTGCCAGCAGCTTGGGACTCCGTAACACTGAAGCTTTCTTT
v_gene: TRBV29-1; len: 13; abundance: .; d_gene: TRBD1; j_gene: TRBJ2-7; CDR3aa: CSVYGTGISEQYF; CDR3nt: TGCAGCGTGTACGGGACAGGGATTTCCGAGCAGTACTTC
v_gene: TRBV18; len: 14; abundance: .; d_gene: TRBD1; j_gene: TRBJ2-7; CDR3aa: CASSRETGDYEQYF; CDR3nt: TGTGCCAGCTCACGAGAGACAGGGGACTACGAGCAGTACTTC
v_gene: TRBV29-1; len: 12; abundance: .; d_gene: TRBD1; j_gene: TRBJ1-2; CDR3aa: CSGGGTGDGYTF; CDR3nt: TGCAGCGGAGGGGGTACAGGGGATGGCTACACCTTC
v_gene: TRBV19; len: 15; abundance: once; d_gene: .; j_gene: TRBJ2-7; CDR3aa: CASSISLGGSYEQYF; CDR3nt: TGTGCCAGTAGTATATCTTTGGGGGGCTCCTACGAGCAGTACTTC
v_gene: TRBV11-2; len: 15; abundance: .; d_gene: .; j_gene: TRBJ1-2; CDR3aa: CASSLDWGSNYGYTF; CDR3nt: TGTGCCAGCAGCTTAGATTGGGGCAGTAACTATGGCTACACCTTC
v_gene: TRBV10-3; len: 14; abundance: .; d_gene: .; j_gene: TRBJ2-7; CDR3aa: CAIREPGSSYEQYF; CDR3nt: TGTGCCATCAGGGAGCCGGGGTCCTCCTACGAGCAGTACTTC
v_gene: TRBV13; len: 15; abundance: .; d_gene: .; j_gene: TRBJ1-2; CDR3aa: CASSLLTGSNYGYTF; CDR3nt: TGTGCCAGCAGCTTGCTGACAGGCTCTAACTATGGCTACACCTTC